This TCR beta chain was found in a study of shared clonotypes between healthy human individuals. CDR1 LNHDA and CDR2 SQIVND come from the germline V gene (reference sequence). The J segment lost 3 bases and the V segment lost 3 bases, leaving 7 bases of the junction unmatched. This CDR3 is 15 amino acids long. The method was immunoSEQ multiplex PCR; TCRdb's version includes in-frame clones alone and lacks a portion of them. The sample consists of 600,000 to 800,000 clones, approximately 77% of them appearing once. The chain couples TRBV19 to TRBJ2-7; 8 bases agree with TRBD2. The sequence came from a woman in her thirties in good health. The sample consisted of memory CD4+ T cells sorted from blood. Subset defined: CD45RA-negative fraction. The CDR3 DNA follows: TGTGCCAGTAGTATCAGCGGGAGCGTTCTCTACGAGCAGTACTTC. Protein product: CASSISGSVLYEQYF.